These T cell receptor beta chains were read from a single sample in a study of T cell responses to AZD1222 COVID-19 vaccine. Method: immunoSEQ multiplex PCR; TCRdb's copy keeps in-frame clones and lacks some. This table has fewer than 140,000 clones, 80% to 95% appearing once. The sequenced sample was peripheral blood, obtained 28 days after the second AZD1222 dose. These receptors were collected from an adult who received the AZD1222 COVID-19 vaccine. The CDR3 runs from the conserved cysteine through the conserved F or W. D genes are given only for firm matches. Clone sizes are given selectively: once, few, many, or a class where the clone is expanded.

V	D	J	size	DNA	CDR3
TRBV27	.	TRBJ2-7	.	TGTGCCAGCAGTCCGATACAGGGTGGTTGGGACGAGCAGTACTTC	CASSPIQGGWDEQYF
TRBV6-2/TRBV6-3	.	TRBJ1-5	few	TGTGCCAGCAGTTACCCCGGGCAGGGACCCAATCAGCCCCAGCATTTT	CASSYPGQGPNQPQHF
TRBV6-2/TRBV6-3	TRBD1	TRBJ2-7	.	TGTGCCAGCAGTATACAGGGGGCCTACGAGCAGTACTTC	CASSIQGAYEQYF
TRBV6-2/TRBV6-3	.	TRBJ2-7	once	TGTGCCAGCAGTTACCCCAGCGAGCAGTACTTC	CASSYPSEQYF
TRBV7-2	.	TRBJ1-5	once	TGTGCCAGCAGCTTGGGGGGTCATCAGCCCCAGCATTTT	CASSLGGHQPQHF
TRBV19	TRBD1	TRBJ2-6	.	TGTGCCAGTACTCCGCAGGGGGCCGGTGGGGCCAACGTCCTGACTTTC	CASTPQGAGGANVLTF
TRBV7-9	.	TRBJ1-1	few	TGTGCCAGCAGCTTCCGCAAGAACACTGAAGCTTTCTTT	CASSFRKNTEAFF
TRBV6-1	.	TRBJ1-3	.	TGTGCCAGCAGTGAAAGGGACTCTGGAAACACCATATATTTT	CASSERDSGNTIYF
TRBV5-1	TRBD1	TRBJ2-7	.	TGCGCCAGCAGCATCGGGGGGACAGGGGCCGAGCAGTACTTC	CASSIGGTGAEQYF
TRBV9	TRBD1	TRBJ1-2	.	TGTGCCAGCAGCGGACGCAGGGGGGGAACTAACTATGGCTACACCTTC	CASSGRRGGTNYGYTF
TRBV7-2	.	TRBJ2-7	.	TGTGCCAGCAGTTCTGGGACTCCGGGGGAGCAGTACTTC	CASSSGTPGEQYF
TRBV10-1	.	TRBJ1-5	.	TGCGCCAGCAGTGAGTCCGAGGGTAGGGGGCATTTT	CASSESEGRGHF
TRBV24-1	.	TRBJ2-7	.	TGTGCCACCAGTGATTCTGTGGGGGCCTACGAGCAGTACTTC	CATSDSVGAYEQYF
TRBV19	TRBD1	TRBJ1-1	.	TGTGCCAGTAGTGCTCAGACAGGGGCGAATACTGAAGCTTTCTTT	CASSAQTGANTEAFF
TRBV7-2	TRBD2	TRBJ2-7	.	TGTGCCAGCAGCGCACCGGCAAGCGGGGGGCCAAAATATGGGGAGCAGTACTTC	CASSAPASGGPKYGEQYF
TRBV6-5	.	TRBJ2-7	.	TGTGCCAGCAGAGGGGCGAGTGAATACGAGCAGTACTTC	CASRGASEYEQYF
TRBV6-2/TRBV6-3	TRBD1	TRBJ2-4	.	TGTGCCAGCAGTCTGTCCCGGGACAGGGGGCGGGTGTACTTC	CASSLSRDRGRVYF
TRBV3-1/TRBV3-2	TRBD1	TRBJ1-2	.	TGTGCCAGCAGCCAAGGGACAGGTCTCAACTATGGCTACACCTTC	CASSQGTGLNYGYTF
TRBV7-2	.	TRBJ2-5	.	TGTGCCAGCAGCTTAGCGCTGGGGGGCCCCCAAGAGACCCAGTACTTC	CASSLALGGPQETQYF
TRBV5-5	.	TRBJ1-4	.	TGTGCCAGCAGCTTGTCGGGGCGGTTTAATGAAAAACTGTTTTTT	CASSLSGRFNEKLFF
TRBV5-1	.	TRBJ2-7	.	TGCGCCAGCAGTTTTTCGGTTGGAGAGCAGTACTTC	CASSFSVGEQYF
TRBV6-5	TRBD1	TRBJ1-5	.	TGTGCCAGCAGCCGACAGGGGGCTGGGAGTCAGCCCCAGCATTTT	CASSRQGAGSQPQHF
TRBV11-2	.	TRBJ2-1	.	TGTGCCAGCAGTTCGGGGGTCTACAATGAGCAGTTCTTC	CASSSGVYNEQFF
TRBV5-4	.	TRBJ2-5	.	TGTGCCAGCAGCTGGGAGGGGGGGGGCCAAGAGACCCAGTACTTC	CASSWEGGGQETQYF
TRBV11-2	.	TRBJ1-3	.	TGTGCCAGCAGCTTACCAGGAAACACCATATATTTT	CASSLPGNTIYF
TRBV9	TRBD1	TRBJ1-6	.	TGTGCCAGCAGCGCTGAACCTACAGGGGTCGGTTCACCCCTCCACTTT	CASSAEPTGVGSPLHF
TRBV19	.	TRBJ1-2	.	TGTGCCAGTAGTAACAGCTATGGCTACACCTTC	CASSNSYGYTF
TRBV27	.	TRBJ1-4	.	TGTGCCAGCAGTTGGGGACGAGGCAACGAAAAACTGTTTTTT	CASSWGRGNEKLFF
TRBV6-5	.	TRBJ1-1	.	TGTGCCAGCAGGGATTACATAGCTTTCTTT	CASRDYIAFF
TRBV29-1	.	TRBJ2-5	.	TGCAGCGTTGCACCGCGACAGCAGGCGGAGACCCAGTACTTC	CSVAPRQQAETQYF
TRBV7-9	.	TRBJ2-7	.	TGTGCCAGCAGCTTCGAGGGTACGATCTACGAGCAGTACTTC	CASSFEGTIYEQYF
TRBV7-5	.	TRBJ2-1	.	TGTGTCAGAAGCTCTCCGACGGACCGGGACCCCAACAACAATGAGCAGTTCTTC	CVRSSPTDRDPNNNEQFF
TRBV11-2	.	TRBJ2-7	.	TGTGCCAGCAGCTGGGTCTCCTACGAGCAGTACTTC	CASSWVSYEQYF
TRBV11-2	TRBD2	TRBJ2-5	.	TGTGCCAGCAACTCCTTAGCGGGGCTTGAGACCCAGTACTTC	CASNSLAGLETQYF
TRBV6-5	TRBD2	TRBJ2-2	few	TGTGCCAGCAGTTACGGGACTATCAGCTCCGGGGAGCTGTTTTTT	CASSYGTISSGELFF
TRBV11-1	.	TRBJ1-1	.	TGTGCCAGCAGCTTCGGAAGGCGGGGCACTGAAGCTTTCTTT	CASSFGRRGTEAFF
TRBV4-2	TRBD2	TRBJ2-7	once	TGTGCCAGCAGCCAGGCTAGCGGGAGCTCCTACGAGCAGTACTTC	CASSQASGSSYEQYF
TRBV9	TRBD1	TRBJ2-3	.	TGTGCCAGCAGCGCGTATTCGGGGGGGACAGGGGCCACAGATACGCAGTATTTT	CASSAYSGGTGATDTQYF
TRBV19	.	TRBJ1-1	.	TGTGCCAGTAGTATAGTCCCAGGGGCTGTCACTGAAGCTTTCTTT	CASSIVPGAVTEAFF
TRBV5-3	.	TRBJ1-1	.	TGTGCCAGAAGCTTGGTTAAGGTGGTGGCTTTCTTT	CARSLVKVVAFF
TRBV30	.	TRBJ1-4	.	TGTGCCTGGGGCCCCGGGGAACTTAATGAAAAACTGTTTTTT	CAWGPGELNEKLFF
TRBV12-5	TRBD1	TRBJ2-7	.	TGTGCTAGTGGTTCCCCGGGACAGACAGGGGAGCAGTACTTC	CASGSPGQTGEQYF